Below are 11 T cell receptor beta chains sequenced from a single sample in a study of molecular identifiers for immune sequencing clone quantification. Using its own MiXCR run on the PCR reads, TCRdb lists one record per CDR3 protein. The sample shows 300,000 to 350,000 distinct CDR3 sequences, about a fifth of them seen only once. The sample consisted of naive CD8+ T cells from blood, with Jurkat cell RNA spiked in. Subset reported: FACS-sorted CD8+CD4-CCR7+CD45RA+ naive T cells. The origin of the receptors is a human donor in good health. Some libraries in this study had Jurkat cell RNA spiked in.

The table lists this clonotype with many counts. The CDR3 protein is CASSYSTTGAYEQYF. The CDR3 DNA reads as TGTGCCAGCAGTTACTCGACGACAGGGGCCTACGAGCAGTACTTC. The rearrangement joins TRBV6-5 to TRBJ2-7; 8 nucleotides line up with TRBD1. CDR3 length: 15 residues. Looked up from germline, CDR1 is MNHEY and CDR2 is SVGAGI. Losses at the gene ends were 0 bases for V and 2 bases for J; bases not matched to a gene: 3.

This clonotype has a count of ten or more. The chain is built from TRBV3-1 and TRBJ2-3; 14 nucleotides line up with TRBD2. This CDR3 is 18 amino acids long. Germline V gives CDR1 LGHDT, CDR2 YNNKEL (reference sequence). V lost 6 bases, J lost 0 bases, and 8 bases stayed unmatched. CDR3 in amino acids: CASSPGLAGVRSTDTQYF. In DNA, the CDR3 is TGTGCCAGCAGTCCGGGACTAGCGGGAGTTAGGAGCACAGATACGCAGTATTTT.

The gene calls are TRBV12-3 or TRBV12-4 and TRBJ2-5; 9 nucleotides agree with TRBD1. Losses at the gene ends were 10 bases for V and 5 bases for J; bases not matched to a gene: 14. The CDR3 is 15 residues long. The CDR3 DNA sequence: TGTGCCACCACACCTCGGACAGGGGTGGATGAGACCCAGTACTTC. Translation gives CATTPRTGVDETQYF.

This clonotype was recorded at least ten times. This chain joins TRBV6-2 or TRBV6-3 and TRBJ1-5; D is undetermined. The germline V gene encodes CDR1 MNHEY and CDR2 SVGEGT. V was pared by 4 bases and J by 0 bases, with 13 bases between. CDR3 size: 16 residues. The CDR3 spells CASSFWEDYSNQPQHF. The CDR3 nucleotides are TGTGCCAGCAGTTTTTGGGAGGACTATAGCAATCAGCCCCAGCATTTT.

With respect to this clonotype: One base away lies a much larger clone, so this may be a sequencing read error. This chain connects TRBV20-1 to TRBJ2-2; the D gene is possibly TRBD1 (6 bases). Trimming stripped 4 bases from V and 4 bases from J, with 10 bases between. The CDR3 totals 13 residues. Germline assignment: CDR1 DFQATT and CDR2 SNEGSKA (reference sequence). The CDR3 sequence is CSAITGSTGELFF. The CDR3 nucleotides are TGCAGTGCTATTACAGGGAGCACCGGGGAGCTGTTTTTT.

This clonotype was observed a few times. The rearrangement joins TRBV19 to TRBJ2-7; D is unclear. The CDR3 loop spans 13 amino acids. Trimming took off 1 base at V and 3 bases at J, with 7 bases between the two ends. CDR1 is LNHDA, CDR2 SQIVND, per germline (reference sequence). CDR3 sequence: CASSIAPIYEQYF. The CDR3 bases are TGTGCCAGTAGTATAGCTCCAATCTACGAGCAGTACTTC.

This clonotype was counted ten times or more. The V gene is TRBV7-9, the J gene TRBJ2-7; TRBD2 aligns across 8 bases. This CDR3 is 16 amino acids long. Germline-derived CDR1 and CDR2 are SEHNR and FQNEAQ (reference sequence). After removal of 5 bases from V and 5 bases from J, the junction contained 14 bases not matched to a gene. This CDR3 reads CASSPTSAGAAHEQYF. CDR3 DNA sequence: TGTGCCAGCAGCCCGACCTCAGCGGGAGCTGCACACGAGCAGTACTTC.

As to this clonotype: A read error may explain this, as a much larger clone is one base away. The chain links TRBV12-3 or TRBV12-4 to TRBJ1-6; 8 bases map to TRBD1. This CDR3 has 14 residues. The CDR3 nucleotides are TGTGCCAGCAGTTACGGACAGGGAAATTCACCCCTCCGCTTT. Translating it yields CASSYGQGNSPLRF.

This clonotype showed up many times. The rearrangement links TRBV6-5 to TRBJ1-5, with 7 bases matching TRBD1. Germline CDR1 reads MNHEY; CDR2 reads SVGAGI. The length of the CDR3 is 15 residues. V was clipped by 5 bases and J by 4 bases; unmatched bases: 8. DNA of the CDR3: TGTGCCAGCAGTGTTACAGGGGTAGGGAATCAGCCCCAGCATTTT. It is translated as CASSVTGVGNQPQHF.

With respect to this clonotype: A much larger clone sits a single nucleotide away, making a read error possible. The CDR3 coding sequence is TGTGCCAGCAGCCTGCACAGGAGCTCCTACGAGCAGTACTTC. Translation: CASSLHRSSYEQYF. J is TRBJ2-7 and V is TRBV9; possibly TRBD1 for D (5 bases). V was shortened by 4 bases and J by 0 bases, with 11 bases between the two germline ends. This CDR3 has 14 residues. The germline gives CDR1 SGDLS, CDR2 YYNGEE. Combining the CDR3 with reference TRBV9 and TRBJ2-7 gives the whole variable domain DSGVTQTPKHLITATGQRVTLRCSPRSGDLSVYWYQQSLDQGLQFLIQYYNGEERAKGNILERFSAQQFPDLHSELNLSSLELGDSALYFCASSLHRSSYEQYFGPGTRLTVT.

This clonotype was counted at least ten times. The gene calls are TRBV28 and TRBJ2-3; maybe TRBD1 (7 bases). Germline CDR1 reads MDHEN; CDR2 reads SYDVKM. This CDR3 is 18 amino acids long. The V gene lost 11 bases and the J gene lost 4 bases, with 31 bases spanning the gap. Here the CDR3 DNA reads TGTGCCGGCGCAGCAAGGGGCCAGGGGGGCGCATCGTCAGATACGCAGTATTTT. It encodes CAGAARGQGGASSDTQYF. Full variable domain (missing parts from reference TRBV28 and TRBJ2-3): DVKVTQSSRYLVKRTGEKVFLECVQDMDHENMFWYRQDPGLGLRLIYFSYDVKMKEKGDIPEGYSVSREKKERFSLILESASTNQTSMYLCAGAARGQGGASSDTQYFGPGTRLTVL.